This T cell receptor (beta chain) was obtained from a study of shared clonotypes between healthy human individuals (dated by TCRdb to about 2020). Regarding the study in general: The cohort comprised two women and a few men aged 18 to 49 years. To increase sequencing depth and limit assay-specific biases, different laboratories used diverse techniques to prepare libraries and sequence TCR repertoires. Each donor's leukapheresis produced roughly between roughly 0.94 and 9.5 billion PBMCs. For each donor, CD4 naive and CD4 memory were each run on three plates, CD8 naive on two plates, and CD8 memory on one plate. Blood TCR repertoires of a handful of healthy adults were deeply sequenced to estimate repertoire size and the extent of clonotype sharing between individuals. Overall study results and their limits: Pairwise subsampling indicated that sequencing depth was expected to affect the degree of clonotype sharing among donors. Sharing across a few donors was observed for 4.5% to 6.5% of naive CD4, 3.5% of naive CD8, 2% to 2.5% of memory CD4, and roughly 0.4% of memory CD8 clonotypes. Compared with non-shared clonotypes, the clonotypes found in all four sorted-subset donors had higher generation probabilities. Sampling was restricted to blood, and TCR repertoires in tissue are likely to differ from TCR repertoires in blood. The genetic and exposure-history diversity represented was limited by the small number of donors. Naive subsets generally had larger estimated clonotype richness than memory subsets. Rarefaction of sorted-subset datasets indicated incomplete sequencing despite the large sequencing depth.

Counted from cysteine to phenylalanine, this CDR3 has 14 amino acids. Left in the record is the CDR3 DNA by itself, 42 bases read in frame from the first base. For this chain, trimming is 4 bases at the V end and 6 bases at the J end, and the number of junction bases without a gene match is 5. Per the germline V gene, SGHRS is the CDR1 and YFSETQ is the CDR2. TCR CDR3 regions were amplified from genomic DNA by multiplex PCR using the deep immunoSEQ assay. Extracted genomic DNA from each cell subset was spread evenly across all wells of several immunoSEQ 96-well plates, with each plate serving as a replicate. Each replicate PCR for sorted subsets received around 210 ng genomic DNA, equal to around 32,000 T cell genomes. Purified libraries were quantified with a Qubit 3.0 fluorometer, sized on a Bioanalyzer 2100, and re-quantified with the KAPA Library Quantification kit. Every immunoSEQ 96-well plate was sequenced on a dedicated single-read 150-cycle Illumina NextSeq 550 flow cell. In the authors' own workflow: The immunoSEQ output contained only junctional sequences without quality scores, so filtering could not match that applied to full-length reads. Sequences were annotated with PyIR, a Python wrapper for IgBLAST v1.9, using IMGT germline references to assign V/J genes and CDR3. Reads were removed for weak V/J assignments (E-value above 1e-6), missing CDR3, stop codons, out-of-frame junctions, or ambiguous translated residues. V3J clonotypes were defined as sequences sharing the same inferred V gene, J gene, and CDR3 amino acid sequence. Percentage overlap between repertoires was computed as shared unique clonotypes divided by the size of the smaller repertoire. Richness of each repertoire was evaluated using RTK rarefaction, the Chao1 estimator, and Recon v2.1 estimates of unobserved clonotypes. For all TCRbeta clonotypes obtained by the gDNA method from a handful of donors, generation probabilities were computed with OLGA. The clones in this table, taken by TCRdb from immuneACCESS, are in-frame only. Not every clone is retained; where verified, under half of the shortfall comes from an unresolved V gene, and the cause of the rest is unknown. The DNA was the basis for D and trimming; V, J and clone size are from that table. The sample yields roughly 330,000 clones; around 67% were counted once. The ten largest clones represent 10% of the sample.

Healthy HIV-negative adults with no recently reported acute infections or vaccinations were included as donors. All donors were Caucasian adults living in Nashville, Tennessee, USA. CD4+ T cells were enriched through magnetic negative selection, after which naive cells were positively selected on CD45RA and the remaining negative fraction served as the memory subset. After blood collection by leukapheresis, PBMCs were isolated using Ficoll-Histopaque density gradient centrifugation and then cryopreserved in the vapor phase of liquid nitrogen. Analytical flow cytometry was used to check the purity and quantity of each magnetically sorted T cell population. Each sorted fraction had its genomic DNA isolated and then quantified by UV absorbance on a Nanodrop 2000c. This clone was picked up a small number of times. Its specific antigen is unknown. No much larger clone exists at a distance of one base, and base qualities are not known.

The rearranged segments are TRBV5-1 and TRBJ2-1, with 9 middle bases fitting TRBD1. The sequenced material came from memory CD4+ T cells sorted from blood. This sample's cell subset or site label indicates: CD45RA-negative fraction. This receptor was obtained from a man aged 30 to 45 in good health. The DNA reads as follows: TGCGCCAGCAGCACCGACAGGGGGGCCAATGAGCAGTTCTTC. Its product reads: CASSTDRGANEQFF. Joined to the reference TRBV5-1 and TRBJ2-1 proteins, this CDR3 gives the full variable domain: KAGVTQTPRYLIKTRGQQVTLSCSPISGHRSVSWYQQTPGQGLQFLFEYFSETQRNKGNFPGRFSGRQFSNSRSEMNVSTLELGDSALYLCASSTDRGANEQFFGPGTRLTVL.